This TCR beta chain was found in a study of blood T cell repertoires in COVID-19 (dated by TCRdb to about 2020). A note on the overall study: Samples from collaborators originated in the United States, Italy and Spain and spanned both the acute and convalescent phases of COVID-19. HLA class I and class II types, where available, came from metadata supplied by the sample provider rather than from assay-based typing. Nearly every sample came with metadata listing a de-identified subject ID, COVID-19 status, age in years and sex. The repertoires were released in a freely available public database intended as a resource for research on the immune response to SARS-CoV-2. The prospective study material was composed of cDNA or gDNA derived from T cells, B-cell-depleted T cells, or PBMCs. Samples came from the ongoing ImmuneRACE study (first 160 participants) plus 1,254 subjects from 6 global collaborators. The dataset comprised deeply sampled blood TCRbeta repertoires from subjects exposed to, actively infected with, or recovered from COVID-19.

This clone has only one observation. The specificity of this receptor is unknown. Base quality data are lacking; no much larger clone is found one base away. Overall study results and their limits: Clinical and demographic metadata were provided uncurated, with the amount varying by source and participant.

The CDR3 contains 16 residues, cysteine and phenylalanine counted. Just the 48-base CDR3 DNA is kept, in frame starting at base 1. The CDR1 and CDR2 encoded by the germline V gene are MNHEY and SVGAGI. Between the V and J ends, shortened by 0 bases and 2 bases respectively, the junction contains 12 bases. Collaborating institutions collected whole blood in K2EDTA tubes following their own protocols. For TCRbeta analysis, collaborator samples were shipped as frozen whole blood, as isolated PBMCs, or as DNA extracted from either sample type. TCRbeta CDR3 regions were amplified from genomic DNA using the immunoSEQ Assay, a bias-controlled multiplex PCR. Per the authors' processing: Within the assay, amplification of reference gene primers was used to estimate how many nucleated cells each sample contained. Sequence reads were collapsed and filtered to measure the absolute abundance of every unique TCRbeta CDR3 rearrangement. For each sample, productive Simpson clonality was calculated as the square root of Simpson's diversity index over productive rearrangements. TCRdb limited this immuneACCESS table to in-frame rearrangements with V and J called. A share of clones is missing; checked studies link under half to unresolved V genes, and the rest is unexplained. Clonal size and the V and J genes are those of that table, whereas D and trimming came from the DNA. Recorded for this sample are over 35,000 clones; around nine tenths of them occurred a single time. The ten largest account for 8% of the sample.

This clonotype originated in a man between 45 and 60 years old with acute or convalescent COVID-19. Sequencing was performed on peripheral blood. The chain joins TRBV6-5 to TRBJ2-3; the D segment could be TRBD1, given 6 matching bases. The CDR3 protein: CASSYSPGAYTDTQYF. The DNA sequence is as follows: TGTGCCAGCAGTTACTCCCCAGGGGCTTACACAGATACGCAGTATTTT.